This record concerns one T cell receptor (beta chain) sequence. Other nucleotide sequences from this sample produce the same CDR3. Trimming removed 4 bases at V and 1 base at J, with 8 bases between. CDR1 is SGHNT and CDR2 is YYREEE in the germline V gene (reference sequence). This CDR3 contains 13 residues. Recruited during active infection, patients (from Seattle) were subsequently followed longitudinally. Method: immunoSEQ multiplex PCR; TCRdb's copy keeps in-frame clones and lacks some. Of 210,000 or so clones in the sample, roughly 85% were seen once. The data belong to a study of blood T cell repertoires in COVID-19.

The receptor was derived from a man in his fifties with COVID-19, enrolled during active disease. The V and J genes are TRBV5-4 and TRBJ1-1; tentative D call: TRBD1 (6 bases). Sequenced material: peripheral blood. The CDR3 DNA follows: TGTGCCAGCAGCCTGGACAGGAACACTGAAGCTTTCTTT. Translation gives CASSLDRNTEAFF.